This TCR beta chain was identified during a study of long-term antiretroviral therapy in people with HIV. Cryopreserved PBMC samples of about 1-10 million cells were used for DNA extraction. The authors ran the immunoSEQ assay, v3.0, at survey level. Profiling relied on immunoSEQ multiplex PCR, and the TCRdb table lists in-frame clones only, not all of them. In the table there are 45,000 to 50,000 clones, around four fifths of which are singletons. Trimming removed 6 bases from V and 6 bases from J, with 12 bases in between. CDR3 length: 12 amino acids. Per germline, CDR1 SQVTM and CDR2 ANQGSEA. The clonotype comes from a woman aged 18-29 years with HIV. The chain is built from TRBV29-1 and TRBJ2-1; tentatively, D is TRBD1 or TRBD2 (5 bases each). The source was unsorted PBMCs, collected 0.8 years after starting antiretroviral therapy. CDR3: CSVFGTSNEQFF. CDR3 in DNA: TGCAGCGTCTTCGGGACGTCCAATGAGCAGTTCTTC.